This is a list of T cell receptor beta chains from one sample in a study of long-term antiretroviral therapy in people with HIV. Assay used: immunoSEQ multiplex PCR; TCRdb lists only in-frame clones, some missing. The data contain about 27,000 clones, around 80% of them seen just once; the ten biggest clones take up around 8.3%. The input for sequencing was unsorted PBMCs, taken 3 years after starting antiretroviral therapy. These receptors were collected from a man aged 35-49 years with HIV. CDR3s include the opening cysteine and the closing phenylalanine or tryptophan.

CDR3 protein: CASSSIDRPMNTEAFF
J gene: TRBJ1-1
V gene: TRBV5-6

CDR3 protein: CASSFGQSVYEQYF
J gene: TRBJ2-7
V gene: TRBV7-2

CDR3 protein: CASSQPDNPFNYGYTF
J gene: TRBJ1-2
V gene: TRBV5-4

CDR3 protein: CASILIVGDEQFF
J gene: TRBJ2-1
V gene: TRBV11-2

CDR3 protein: CASSQEADGRLSYEQYF
J gene: TRBJ2-7
V gene: TRBV4-2

CDR3 protein: CASSALTATNEKLFF
J gene: TRBJ1-4
V gene: TRBV2

CDR3 protein: CASSNFRHGVQETQYF
J gene: TRBJ2-5
V gene: TRBV21-1

CDR3 protein: CASSFSVSDTSPLHF
J gene: TRBJ1-6
V gene: TRBV5-1

CDR3 protein: CASGTNTEAFF
J gene: TRBJ1-1
V gene: TRBV9

CDR3 protein: CASSTGLAGAYEQYF
J gene: TRBJ2-7
V gene: TRBV28

CDR3 protein: CASSVVTGQGSRGYTF
J gene: TRBJ1-2
V gene: TRBV28

CDR3 protein: CASHGGRHTDTQYF
J gene: TRBJ2-3
V gene: TRBV19

CDR3 protein: CASSTAGGQETQYF
J gene: TRBJ2-5
V gene: TRBV5-1

CDR3 protein: CASMAVSGTAYNEQFF
J gene: TRBJ2-1
V gene: TRBV19

CDR3 protein: CAWSIAPLYNEQFF
J gene: TRBJ2-1
V gene: TRBV30

CDR3 protein: CASSTQTGSAFF
J gene: TRBJ1-1
V gene: TRBV21-1